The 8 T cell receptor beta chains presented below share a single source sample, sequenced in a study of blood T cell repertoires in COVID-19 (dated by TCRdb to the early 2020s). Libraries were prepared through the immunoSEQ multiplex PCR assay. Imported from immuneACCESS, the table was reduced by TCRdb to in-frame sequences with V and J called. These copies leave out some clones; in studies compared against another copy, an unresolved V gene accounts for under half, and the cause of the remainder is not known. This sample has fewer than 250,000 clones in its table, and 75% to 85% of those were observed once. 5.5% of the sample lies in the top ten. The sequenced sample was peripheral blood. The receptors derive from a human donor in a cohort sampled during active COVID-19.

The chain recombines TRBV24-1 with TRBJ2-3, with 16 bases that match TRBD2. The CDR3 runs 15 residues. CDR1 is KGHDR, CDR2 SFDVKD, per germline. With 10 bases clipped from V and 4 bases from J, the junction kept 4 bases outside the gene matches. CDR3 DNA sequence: TGTGCCACAGGGACTAGCGGGAGGGCCTCAGATACGCAGTATTTT. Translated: CATGTSGRASDTQYF.

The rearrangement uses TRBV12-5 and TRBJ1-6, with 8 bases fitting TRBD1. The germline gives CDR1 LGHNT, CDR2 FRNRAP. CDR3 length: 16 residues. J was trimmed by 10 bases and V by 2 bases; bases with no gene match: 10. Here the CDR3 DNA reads TGTGCTAGTGGTTTGTTAGGAGGACAGGGAGGCTCACCCCTCCACTTT. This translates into CASGLLGGQGGSPLHF.

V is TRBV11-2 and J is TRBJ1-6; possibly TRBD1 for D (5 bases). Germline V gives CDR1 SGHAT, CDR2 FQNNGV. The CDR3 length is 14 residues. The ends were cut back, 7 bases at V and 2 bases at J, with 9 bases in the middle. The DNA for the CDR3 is TGTGCCAGCAAAGGGGCTGCCTATAATTCACCCCTCCACTTT. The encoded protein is CASKGAAYNSPLHF.

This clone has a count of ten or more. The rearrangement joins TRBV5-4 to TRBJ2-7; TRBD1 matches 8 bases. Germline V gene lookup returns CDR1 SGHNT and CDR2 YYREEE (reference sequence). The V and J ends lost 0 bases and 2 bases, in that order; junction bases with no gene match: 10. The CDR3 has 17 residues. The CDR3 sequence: CASSLDPLSQGAYEQYF. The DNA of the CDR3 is TGTGCCAGCAGCTTGGATCCGCTTTCACAGGGGGCCTACGAGCAGTACTTC.

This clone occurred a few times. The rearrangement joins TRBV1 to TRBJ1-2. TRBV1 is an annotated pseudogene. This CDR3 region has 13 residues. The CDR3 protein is CTSSLPGSYGYTF. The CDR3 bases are TGCACCAGCAGCCTCCCGGGGTCCTATGGCTACACCTTC.

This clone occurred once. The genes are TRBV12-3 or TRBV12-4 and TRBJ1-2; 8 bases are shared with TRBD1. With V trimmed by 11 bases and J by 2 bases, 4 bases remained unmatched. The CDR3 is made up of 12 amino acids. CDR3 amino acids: CAAGQGNYGYTF. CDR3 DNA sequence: TGTGCCGCTGGACAGGGAAACTATGGCTACACCTTC.

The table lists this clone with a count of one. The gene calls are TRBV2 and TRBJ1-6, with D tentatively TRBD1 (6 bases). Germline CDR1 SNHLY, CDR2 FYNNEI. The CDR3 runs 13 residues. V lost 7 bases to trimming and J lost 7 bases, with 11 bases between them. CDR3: CASNFQGNSPLHF. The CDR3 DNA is TGTGCCAGCAACTTCCAGGGGAATTCACCCCTCCACTTT.

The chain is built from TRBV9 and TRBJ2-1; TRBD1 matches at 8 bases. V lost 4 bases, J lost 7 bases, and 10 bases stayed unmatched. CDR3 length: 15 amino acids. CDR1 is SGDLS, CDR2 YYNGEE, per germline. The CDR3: CASSPTGDFSNEQFF. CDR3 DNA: TGTGCCAGCAGCCCGACAGGGGACTTCTCTAATGAGCAGTTCTTC.